What follows is one TCR beta chain and its context. The antigen this receptor binds is unknown. Base qualities are not at hand, and no much larger clone is one base apart. The library was produced with the immunoSEQ multiplex PCR assay. A mixture of 60 forward primers for TCR Vbeta segments and 13 reverse primers for TCR Jbeta segments was used in the multiplex PCR. A multiplex PCR assay on genomic DNA amplified the CDR3 region of rearranged TCR beta genes. Amplified TCR beta libraries were sequenced as 87-base-pair reads on the Illumina HiSeq System. Per the source publication's procedure: A later analysis tallied 70 million to 100 million unique TCR beta chains across the 666 repertoires, and around 10 million of those chains were shared by two or more donors. Raw reads were error-corrected and collapsed into unique sequences with a nearest-neighbor algorithm that merged closely related sequences to remove PCR and sequencing errors. CDR3 sequences were aligned to IMGT reference sequences to assign V, D and J gene segments. Each retained sequence needed at least a six-nucleotide match to both a V gene segment and a J gene segment. Rearrangements were called productive when the CDR3 lacked stop codons and stayed in frame with V and J; all others were non-productive. CDR3 was defined according to IMGT convention as the region running from the second conserved V-encoded cysteine to the conserved J-encoded phenylalanine. The earlier analysis of about 610 of the donors excluded any sequence lacking an unambiguous match to a single V gene segment. In an earlier analysis of roughly 600 of the donors, a V segment was called functional when productive rearrangements were above 56.7%, and segregating when the standard deviation between donors exceeded 5%. A statistical classification framework was developed to diagnose cytomegalovirus status using the catalog of TCR beta chain sequences. V and J gene assignment, in a later analysis, came from comparing TCR nucleotide sequences with IMGT/GENE-DB human TR gene sequences. In a later analysis, CDR3 sequences and most-parsimonious VDJ recombination scenarios were assigned using the TCRdist pipeline. In a later analysis, each TCR beta chain was defined by its CDR3 amino acid sequence together with its V-gene family, and reads without a unique V-gene family were excluded. A later analysis removed over 500 highly shared, low-generation-probability nucleotide sequences to deal with suspected cross-contamination and a sequencing artifact. In a later analysis, a clonal expansion index was calculated for each public chain from normalized within-repertoire ranks of inferred template counts. In a later analysis, generation probabilities were computed using a VDJ recombination model fitted to out-of-frame rearrangements, and the results were checked against IGoR. In a later analysis, TCR-TCR, TCR-HLA and TCR-CMV co-occurrence was scored with hypergeometric tests, and a repertoire-size bias correction was applied to TCR pairs. To estimate false discovery rates, a later analysis permuted the HLA or CMV assignments 20 times. In a later analysis, co-occurring TCRs were grouped using DBSCAN, and TCRdist sequence similarity was added for clustering within HLA-allele-positive subsets. For co-occurrence clustering, repertoires with fewer than 30,000 or more than 120,000 public chains were excluded, along with five repertoires with anomalous nucleotide sharing. TCRdb re-hosts the immuneACCESS table, in-frame sequences only. Its copies lack some clones; in the studies checked, an unresolved V gene accounts for under half of them, and the cause for the rest is not known. Clone size and the V and J calls come from that table; the DNA yielded D and trimming. The sample records about 230,000 clones, around 80% of which are singletons. Jointly, the top ten make up about 0.58% of the sample.

These data originate in a study of cytomegalovirus exposure and HLA in healthy donors (dated by TCRdb to 2015 to 2018). General notes on the study: An earlier analysis of 587 of the donors reported approximately 300 Gb of sequence data and around 100 million unique TCR beta sequences obtained from 150 million to 200 million T cells. Among the roughly 400 genotyped donors, approximately 82% belonged to the genetic ancestry cluster associated with self-reported Caucasian donors. An earlier analysis of some 500 of the donors applied high-throughput TCR beta sequencing to assess whether each TCR beta V gene segment acted as functional or pseudogenic. On average, around 230,000 unique TCR beta nucleotide sequences were sequenced per donor among 398 genotyped donors of the cohort, with about 17% of those sequences being non-productive. An early release that covered some 630 HLA-typed donors contained approximately 300 gigabases of sequencing data and tens of millions of unique TCR sequences. Genome-wide SNP genotypes for about 60% of the roughly 700 donors were used in a later genetic analysis, which treated that subset as a discovery cohort. Both class I and class II loci were covered by HLA typing, at four-digit resolution. Roughly 5 DR-DQ haplotypes were handled as single units for association and clustering, since linkage in the cohort was strong. Typing coverage varied by locus: 629-630 donors for A, B, C, DRB1 and DQB1; more than 500 for DQA1; over 600 for DPA1; 450 to 480 for DPB1. The study used immunosequencing to profile the T cell repertoires of approximately 650 subjects and linked those repertoires to cytomegalovirus serostatus. Every repertoire in the discovery cohort had been generated on one and the same sequencing platform. Donor age, sex, ethnicity and CMV serostatus were collected together with the repertoire data. Besides the first cohort of about 730 subjects, a separate validation cohort made up of over a hundred different subjects was used. A later analysis re-analyzed previously published TCR beta repertoires from approximately 700 donors and added high-resolution HLA genotyping to study TCR occurrence patterns. The study combined high-throughput TCR immunosequencing, statistical association of individual TCRs with disease status, and machine learning to predict cytomegalovirus infection status. The aim of the study was to test whether cataloging public T cell receptors could identify signatures of past pathogen exposure. In the later analysis, no new phenotypic data were used to find candidate immune exposures; instead, reliance was placed on TCR beta sequences and their occurrence across donors. Summary of the overall study and its limitations: A few of the identified cytomegalovirus-associated TCR beta chains were confirmed in vitro to be specific for cytomegalovirus antigens. For the cohort, immune exposure information was limited to CMV serostatus. A further reported finding was that TCR beta sequences accurately predicted the HLA-A and HLA-B alleles for most subjects in the first cohort. The classifier was reported to diagnose cytomegalovirus status with high specificity and sensitivity in both the original cohort and the validation cohort. In a later analysis, TCR association rates were found to vary across HLA loci, with the most associated TCRs seen for DRB1 alleles and the fewest for HLA-C alleles. According to a later analysis, parvovirus B19, influenza, CMV and Epstein-Barr virus appeared linked to several top co-occurrence clusters. In the study, roughly 160 TCR beta chains were listed as associated with cytomegalovirus. In this cohort, only TCR beta chains were sequenced, and detectable features were limited by the absence of alpha or paired-chain data. Because some donors lacked HLA typing at each locus, the association tests relied only on the typed subset. It was suggested by the authors that the approach could potentially be generalized to other disease states and immunological phenotypes. The sequencing pipeline was judged likely to have produced a cluster of highly shared sequence variants as a technical artifact. Most TCR sequences were seen in very few donors, while some public TCRs were found in many individuals. At a false discovery rate of 0.05, a later analysis linked around 15,000 TCR beta sequences to specific HLA alleles. Assigning TCR associations to individual alleles was difficult when HLA alleles, especially DR and DQ, strongly co-occurred. Presence/absence analyses assumed roughly uniform sequencing depth across donors, an assumption that may not hold. Correlated functional status among segregating V segments might reflect linkage disequilibrium, but an unknown experimental factor could not be ruled out. An earlier analysis of around 540 of the donors showed that most TCR beta V segments appeared in productive rearrangements either about 87% or about 30% of the time, which broadly matched IMGT annotations. According to a later genetic analysis, donors in an Asian-associated ancestry cluster had fewer N-insertions in productive TCRs than the approximately 700-donor mean. Because counts were too low, approximately 15 rarely observed V segments, including chromosome 9 orphons, were excluded from the earlier analysis of 587 of the donors. Because the 87-base-pair reads could not distinguish some IMGT-functional V segments, including TRBV6-2 and TRBV6-3, those segments were excluded. In a later analysis, HLA-associated TCR beta chains showed more clonal expansion and lower generation probabilities than non-associated chains that were equally common. A later genetic analysis associated a missense DCLRE1C variant with V-gene and J-gene trimming of TCR beta chains, and an independent cohort replicated the association. In a later analysis, most CMV-associated TCR beta chains were found to appear HLA-restricted, with HLA associations seemingly driven largely by CMV exposure.

The cohort was made up of around 720 healthy bone marrow donors. All cohort members were sampled while nominally healthy, although unrecorded immune exposures were likely present. The donor tested CMV seronegative, placing the donor among the 300 to 450 seronegative members of the cohort. A peripheral blood sample was collected from each donor, and TCR beta sequencing was performed on peripheral blood mononuclear cells. The Qiagen DNeasy Blood Extraction Kit was used to extract genomic DNA from the blood cell samples. At the junction V is shortened by 0 bases and J by 8 bases, with 11 bases in between. Sequences SGHKS (CDR1) and YYEKEE (CDR2) are obtained from the germline V gene (reference sequence). The CDR3 measures 13 amino acids from cysteine to phenylalanine. Here the CDR3 DNA is all that survives: 39 bases in frame from base 1.

The sequence links TRBV5-5 to TRBJ1-2; the D gene lacks a confident call. This receptor was identified in a woman in her thirties or forties in good health and CMV-seronegative. Sequencing was carried out using PBMCs. CDR3 loop: CASSLGALGGYTF. In nucleotide form, the sequence is TGTGCCAGCAGCTTGGGAGCCCTAGGAGGCTACACCTTC. This CDR3, with the reference TRBV5-5 and TRBJ1-2 proteins standing in past its ends, gives the full variable domain DAGVTQSPTHLIKTRGQQVTLRCSPISGHKSVSWYQQVLGQGPQFIFQYYEKEERGRGNFPDRFSARQFPNYSSELNVNALLLGDSALYLCASSLGALGGYTFGSGTRLTVV.